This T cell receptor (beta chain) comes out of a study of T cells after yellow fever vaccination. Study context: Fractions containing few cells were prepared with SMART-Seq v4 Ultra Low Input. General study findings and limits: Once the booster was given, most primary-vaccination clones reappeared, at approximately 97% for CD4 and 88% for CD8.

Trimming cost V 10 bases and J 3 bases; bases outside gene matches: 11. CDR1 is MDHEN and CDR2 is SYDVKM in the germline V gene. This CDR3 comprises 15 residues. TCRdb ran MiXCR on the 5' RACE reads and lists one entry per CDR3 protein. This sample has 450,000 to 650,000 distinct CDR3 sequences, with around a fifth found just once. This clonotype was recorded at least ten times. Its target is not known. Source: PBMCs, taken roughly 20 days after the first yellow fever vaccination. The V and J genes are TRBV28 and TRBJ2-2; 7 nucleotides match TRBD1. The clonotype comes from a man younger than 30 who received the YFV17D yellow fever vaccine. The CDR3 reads CATLPGDRDTGELFF. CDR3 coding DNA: TGTGCCACCCTTCCCGGTGACAGGGACACCGGGGAGCTGTTTTTT.